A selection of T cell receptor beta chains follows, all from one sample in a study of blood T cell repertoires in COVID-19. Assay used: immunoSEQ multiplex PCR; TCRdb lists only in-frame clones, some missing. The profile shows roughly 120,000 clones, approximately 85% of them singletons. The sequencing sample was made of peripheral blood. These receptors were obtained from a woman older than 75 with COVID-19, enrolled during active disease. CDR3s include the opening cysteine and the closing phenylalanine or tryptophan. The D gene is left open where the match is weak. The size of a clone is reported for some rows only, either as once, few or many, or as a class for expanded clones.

TGTGCCAGCAGCCTACAGGGAAAAGGGAACACTGAAGCTTTCTTT	CASSLQGKGNTEAFF	TRBV14	.	.	TRBJ1-1
TGCGCCAGCAGCTTCCGTCGGGATACGCAGTATTTT	CASSFRRDTQYF	TRBV5-1	few	.	TRBJ2-3
TGTGCCAGCAGTCCGATAGACAGGCCGAATCAGCCCCAGCATTTT	CASSPIDRPNQPQHF	TRBV27	.	.	TRBJ1-5
TGTGCCAGCAGCTTAATGAGTGAGCAGTTCTTC	CASSLMSEQFF	TRBV7-9	.	.	TRBJ2-1
TGTGCCAGCAGTTACTCCTTGACTAGTCAGTTCTTC	CASSYSLTSQFF	TRBV6-6	.	.	TRBJ2-1
TGTGCCAGCAGCTCAACTCAGGAGGGCAGGGGAGGGTCTGGGGCCAACGTCCTGACTTTC	CASSSTQEGRGGSGANVLTF	TRBV5-4	.	.	TRBJ2-6
TGTGCCAGTAGTTCTGAAGGAGCTAGCGGAGGAGGAGCCAAAAACATTCAGTACTTC	CASSSEGASGGGAKNIQYF	TRBV19	few	TRBD2	TRBJ2-4
TGTGCCAGCAGCCCCTGGGGGGCGGGGAGGGCCGTTAATGAGCAGTTCTTC	CASSPWGAGRAVNEQFF	TRBV7-3	.	.	TRBJ2-1
TGTGCCAGCAGTACAGGGGGCGGAAATCAGCCCCAGCATTTT	CASSTGGGNQPQHF	TRBV2	.	TRBD1	TRBJ1-5
TGTGCCAGCTTCTCGGGATTGGGGGAAAAACTGTTTTTT	CASFSGLGEKLFF	TRBV28	.	.	TRBJ1-4
TGCAGCGCTCAGCGGGACAGGGACTCACCCCTCCACTTT	CSAQRDRDSPLHF	TRBV29-1	.	TRBD1	TRBJ1-6
TGTGCCAGCAGCGCAAGGAGGGGGCCGACCACTGAAGCTTTCTTT	CASSARRGPTTEAFF	TRBV7-2	.	TRBD1	TRBJ1-1
TGCGCCAGCAGCTTGGGACAGGGTAGGGATCAGCCCCAGCATTTT	CASSLGQGRDQPQHF	TRBV5-1	.	TRBD1	TRBJ1-5
TGTGCCAGCACCTCAATAGGGCTAGCGGTAACGGAGACCCAGTACTTC	CASTSIGLAVTETQYF	TRBV28	.	TRBD2	TRBJ2-5
TGTGCCAGCAGCCCCGGCTACGAGCAGTACTTC	CASSPGYEQYF	TRBV11-2	.	.	TRBJ2-7
TGTGCCAGCAGCCCAACAGGGACGTATGGCTACACCTTC	CASSPTGTYGYTF	TRBV7-2	.	.	TRBJ1-2
TGTGCCAGCAGCTTTTCCCCGGGACAGGGGAAGGGCGAGCAGTACTTC	CASSFSPGQGKGEQYF	TRBV13	.	TRBD1	TRBJ2-7
TGTGCCAGCAGCGCTACCTACGAGCAGTACTTC	CASSATYEQYF	TRBV28	.	.	TRBJ2-7
TGCGCCAGCAGCTTACAGGGGCAGAATTCACCCCTCCACTTT	CASSLQGQNSPLHF	TRBV5-1	.	TRBD1	TRBJ1-6
TGTGCCAGAATCCGGGACAGTACCTACGAGCAGTACTTC	CARIRDSTYEQYF	TRBV19	once	TRBD1	TRBJ2-7
TGTGCCAGCGGGGGACAGAATCAGCCCCAGCATTTT	CASGGQNQPQHF	TRBV2	.	TRBD1	TRBJ1-5
TGTGCCAGCAGCCAAACGGTGACTAGCGGAACCTACGAGCAGTACTTC	CASSQTVTSGTYEQYF	TRBV3-1/TRBV3-2	once	TRBD2	TRBJ2-7
TGTGCCAGCAGCTTAATGCCCCCGGGGAACACCGGGGAGCTGTTTTTT	CASSLMPPGNTGELFF	TRBV7-3	.	.	TRBJ2-2
TGTGCCAGCAGCCCCGACGGGAACTATGGCTACACCTTC	CASSPDGNYGYTF	TRBV6-5	.	.	TRBJ1-2
TGTGCCAGCAGCGCCTCCGGGACTAGCGGGAGTCTTATCCACGAGCAGTACTTC	CASSASGTSGSLIHEQYF	TRBV9	.	TRBD2	TRBJ2-7
TGTGCCAGCAGCCAAGTGGCCTCCCCGGAGGAGACCCAGTACTTC	CASSQVASPEETQYF	TRBV4-2	once	.	TRBJ2-5
TGTGCCAGCAGCTTAGGGGGGACAGCCTATGGCTACACCTTC	CASSLGGTAYGYTF	TRBV7-2	once	TRBD1	TRBJ1-2
TGTGCCAGCAGCCCCACGGGGGGTTGGGAGACCCAGTACTTC	CASSPTGGWETQYF	TRBV7-3	once	TRBD2	TRBJ2-5
TGTGCCAGCAGCTTGGCCGACACTGGAAACACCATATATTTT	CASSLADTGNTIYF	TRBV5-4	.	.	TRBJ1-3
TGTGCCAGTAGTATCGGTAGCGGAGCCTACAATGAGCAGTTCTTC	CASSIGSGAYNEQFF	TRBV19	.	.	TRBJ2-1